The 28 T cell receptor beta chains in this list originate from one sample, sequenced in a study of regulatory T cells in long-lasting Graves disease. Stated time point: newly diagnosed GD, antithyroid drugs for less than 3 months. RNA from PBMCs was the source of the TCR library. Assembly of TCR beta libraries relied on iRepertoire HTBI primers together with Arm-PCR of CDR3 regions. Each CDR3 protein is one row after TCRdb ran MiXCR on the multiplex PCR reads. The sample holds 400,000 to 500,000 distinct CDR3 sequences, about 15% seen once. In addition, the sample was reused for a study of T cells in Graves' hyperthyroidism and ophthalmopathy.

Material: peripheral blood mononuclear cells (PBMCs), obtained at new diagnosis, from a patient treated with antithyroid drugs. These receptor sequences come from a woman aged 18-29 years with Graves disease.

A remark on this clonotype: A much larger clone lies one base from this, so it may be a read error. This chain connects TRBV11-2 to TRBJ2-7; 10 nucleotides match TRBD2. This CDR3 is built from 13 residues. Germline assignment: CDR1 SGHAT and CDR2 FQNNGV. The CDR3 here is CVSSGGAGYEQYF. CDR3 nucleotide sequence: TGTGTCAGCAGCGGGGGGGCGGGATACGAGCAGTACTTC. Full variable domain (remainder filled in from reference TRBV11-2 and TRBJ2-7): EAGVAQSPRYKIIEKRQSVAFWCNPISGHATLYWYQQILGQGPKLLIQFQNNGVVDDSQLPKDRFSAERLKGVDSTLKIQPAKLEDSAVYLCVSSGGAGYEQYFGPGTRLTVT.

The chain uses TRBV29-1 and TRBJ1-1; maybe TRBD1 (5 bases). The CDR3 is 16 amino acids. Germline lookup yields CDR1 SQVTM and CDR2 ANQGSEA. Trimming stripped 8 bases from V and 4 bases from J, with 26 bases between. The CDR3 DNA reads TGCAGCACCGAGGGATCCGGGGACGGCGGGTCCACTGAAGCTTTCTTT. It codes for CSTEGSGDGGSTEAFF.

The sample holds a few counts of this clonotype. The gene calls are TRBV29-1 and TRBJ2-5; either TRBD1 or TRBD2 may supply D (5 bases each). Trimming cost V 7 bases and J 4 bases, with 13 bases left between them. Looked up from germline, CDR1 is SQVTM and CDR2 is ANQGSEA. The CDR3 totals 12 residues. The DNA of the CDR3 is TGCAGCGCGGTGGGGGTAGCAGAGACCCAGTACTTC. Translating gives CSAVGVAETQYF.

Many counts were recorded for this clonotype. The rearrangement uses TRBV7-8 and TRBJ1-2; no definite D call. V gave up 0 bases and J gave up 0 bases, with 14 bases separating them. CDR3 length: 17 amino acids. Germline CDR1 is SGHVS and CDR2 is FQNEAQ. CDR3 sequence (DNA): TGTGCCAGCAGCTTAGCGGTAGTACGGACTACTAACTATGGCTACACCTTC. Translation: CASSLAVVRTTNYGYTF.

This clonotype was detected many times. The V and J genes are TRBV7-2 and TRBJ2-7; 8 bases match TRBD2. Per germline, CDR1 SGHTA and CDR2 FQGNSA. Trimming removed 0 bases from V and 6 bases from J; junction bases left unmatched: 4. This CDR3 region has 14 residues. For the CDR3, the DNA is TGTGCCAGCAGCTTAGCTCGGGAGGGCGTCGAGCAGTACTTC. Protein sequence: CASSLAREGVEQYF.

This clonotype has a handful of counts. This chain connects TRBV29-1 to TRBJ2-7; no definite D call. Germline V gives CDR1 SQVTM, CDR2 ANQGSEA. Trimming pared 5 bases from V and 10 bases from J, leaving 21 bases between. The CDR3 runs to 13 residues. The CDR3: CSVLDRVFNEQYF. Written as DNA, the CDR3 is TGCAGCGTTCTTGATAGGGTTTTCAATGAACAGTACTTC.

In DNA form, the CDR3 reads TGTGCCACCAGCAGAGAACTGGGTGGGTCGAATGAGCAGTTCTTC. Encoded protein: CATSRELGGSNEQFF. This chain uses TRBV15 with TRBJ2-1; D is uncertain. V lost 0 bases and J lost 7, with 13 bases in between. From germline, CDR1 is LNHNV and CDR2 YYDKDF (reference sequence). This CDR3 has 15 amino acids.

This clonotype was recorded at least ten times. The chain recombines TRBV28 with TRBJ2-1, with 7 bases that match TRBD2. CDR3 length equals 16 residues. The germline gives CDR1 MDHEN, CDR2 SYDVKM. V lost 3 bases and J lost 0; bases outside the gene matches: 5. CDR3 sequence reads: CASSFLGGSSYNEQFF. The CDR3, as DNA: TGTGCCAGCAGTTTTTTGGGGGGGAGCTCCTACAATGAGCAGTTCTTC.

The sample holds many counts of this clonotype. This chain links TRBV28 with TRBJ1-1; a possible D gene is TRBD1 (6 bases). The CDR3 is 16 residues long. The V gene's germline CDR1 is MDHEN and CDR2 SYDVKM. V dropped 4 bases and J dropped 4 bases, with 19 bases sitting between them. This CDR3 is CASSSPSQKGVTEAFF. In DNA form, the CDR3 reads TGTGCCAGCAGTTCCCCCTCACAGAAGGGGGTCACTGAAGCTTTCTTT.

This clonotype occurred many times. The rearrangement links TRBV24-1 to TRBJ2-1; no reliable D call. V shed 7 bases and J shed 7 bases, with 10 bases lying between them. Germline V gene sequence: CDR1 KGHDR, CDR2 SFDVKD. The CDR3 totals 12 residues. CDR3 in amino acids: CATSHRENEQFF. The CDR3 coding sequence is TGTGCCACCAGCCATAGGGAAAATGAGCAGTTCTTC.

The chain is built from TRBV18 and TRBJ2-3, with a possible D match to TRBD2 (5 bases). This CDR3 is built from 16 residues. CDR1 KGHSH and CDR2 LQKENI come from the germline V gene. The V and J ends lost 3 bases and 2 bases respectively, with 15 bases between them. The CDR3 nucleotides read TGTGCCAGCTCACCGCTGCCCCGCGGGTTCACAGATACGCAGTATTTT. Translation gives CASSPLPRGFTDTQYF.

This clonotype appeared a few times. The chain's CDR3 is CATSRGLGPTYEQYF. DNA for the CDR3: TGTGCCACCAGCAGGGGACTCGGACCAACCTACGAGCAGTACTTC. This chain connects TRBV15 to TRBJ2-7; perhaps TRBD2 as D (6 bases). Germline CDR1 reads LNHNV; CDR2 reads YYDKDF (reference sequence). The CDR3 covers 15 residues. V lost 3 bases to trimming and J lost 2 bases, with 14 bases between them.

With respect to this clonotype: With a much larger clone just one base away, this may be a read error. The DNA of the CDR3 is TGTGCCAGCAGTTTCGAGAGATACGAGCAGCACTTC. Translated: CASSFERYEQHF. The chain combines TRBV28 with TRBJ2-7; D is uncertain. This CDR3 comprises 12 residues. CDR1 is MDHEN and CDR2 is SYDVKM in the germline V gene.

The genes are TRBV5-1 and TRBJ1-2, with D hard to call. V lost 2 bases to trimming and J lost 6 bases, with 14 bases between them. CDR1 is SGHRS and CDR2 is YFSETQ in the germline V gene. The CDR3 contains 14 residues. CDR3 in DNA: TGCGCCAGCAGCTTCGGGGATGGCATCGATGGCTACACCTTC. It yields the protein CASSFGDGIDGYTF. The full variable domain, with the rest looked up from reference TRBV5-1 and TRBJ1-2, is KAGVTQTPRYLIKTRGQQVTLSCSPISGHRSVSWYQQTPGQGLQFLFEYFSETQRNKGNFPGRFSGRQFSNSRSEMNVSTLELGDSALYLCASSFGDGIDGYTFGSGTRLTVV.

This clonotype is a singleton in its sample. This probably arose from a read error, given a far larger clone one base away. The J gene is TRBJ1-1, the V gene TRBV6-4; no clear D. This CDR3 comprises 18 residues. CDR1 is MRHNA and CDR2 is SNTAGT in the germline V gene. CDR3 nucleotides: TGTGCCAGCAGTTACTCGTCGGGTCGTTTTCTCATGGACACTGAAGCTTTCTTT. It specifies CASSYSSGRFLMDTEAFF.

In its sample, this clonotype was seen many times. The CDR3 DNA is TGTGCCAGCAGGGAGACTGCTACCTACGAGCAGTACTTC. Translating gives CASRETATYEQYF. The gene calls are TRBV2 and TRBJ2-7; no reliable D call. The V gene's germline CDR1 is SNHLY and CDR2 FYNNEI. The CDR3 extends over 13 amino acids. The V gene lost 6 bases and the J gene lost 2 bases, with 11 bases spanning the gap. Using reference TRBV2 and TRBJ2-7 for the parts outside the CDR3, the full variable domain is EPEVTQTPSHQVTQMGQEVILRCVPISNHLYFYWYRQILGQKVEFLVSFYNNEISEKSEIFDDQFSVERPDGSNFTLKIRSTKLEDSAMYFCASRETATYEQYFGPGTRLTVT.

The gene calls are TRBV4-1 and TRBJ2-1; tentatively, D is TRBD2 (6 bases). There are 16 residues in the CDR3. Germline CDR1 MGHRA, CDR2 YSYEKL. Trimming shortened V by 5 bases and J by 4 bases, and 18 bases separated the two germline ends. CDR3 coding DNA: TGCGCCAGCAGCAACCGGGAGAGGAATCCGTACAATGAGCAGTTCTTC. Amino acid sequence: CASSNRERNPYNEQFF.

This clonotype was detected ten times or more. The V call is TRBV6-2 or TRBV6-3, the J call TRBJ2-7; D gene unclear. CDR1 and CDR2 (germline): MNHEY, SVGEGT. Trimming removed 6 bases from V and 0 bases from J, with 12 bases in between. The CDR3 covers 14 residues. CDR3 residues: CASSRRASSYEQYF. In nucleotides, the CDR3 is TGTGCCAGCAGCCGCCGAGCGAGCTCCTACGAGCAGTACTTC.

This clonotype was detected many times. The V gene is TRBV2, the J gene TRBJ2-7; TRBD1 aligns across 8 bases. This CDR3 is 14 amino acids long. Trimming at V came to 7 bases and at J to 3 bases, leaving 8 bases not matched to a gene. The germline gives CDR1 SNHLY, CDR2 FYNNEI. The CDR3, as DNA: TGTGCCAGCATCTTGGAGACAGGGGACTACGAGCAGTACTTC. Its translation: CASILETGDYEQYF.

This chain uses TRBV5-4 with TRBJ2-7; 7 bases are a match to TRBD2. The CDR3 spans 14 residues. J was trimmed by 6 bases and V by 1 base; bases with no gene match: 7. Germline assignment: CDR1 SGHNT and CDR2 YYREEE (reference sequence). CDR3 bases: TGTGCCAGCAGCTTGTGGGGAGGGTGGAGCGAGCAGTACTTC. Protein sequence: CASSLWGGWSEQYF.

This clonotype has more than one count but fewer than ten. A much larger clone lies one base from this, so it may be a read error. V gene TRBV11-3 combines with J gene TRBJ1-1, with a weak D call TRBD1 (5 bases). Germline values: CDR1 SGHNT, CDR2 YENEEA. CDR3 length: 12 amino acids. Trimming left V 5 bases short and J 10 bases short, with 14 bases between. Here the CDR3 reads CASSNTDSGAFF. CDR3 sequence (DNA): TGTGCCAGCAGCAACACCGACAGTGGAGCTTTCTTT. The entire variable domain, with the rest obtained from reference TRBV11-3 and TRBJ1-1, is as follows: EAGVVQSPRYKIIEKKQPVAFWCNPISGHNTLYWYLQNLGQGPELLIRYENEEAVDDSQLPKDRFSAERLKGVDSTLKIQPAELGDSAVYLCASSNTDSGAFFGQGTRLTVV.

The chain's CDR3 is CASRGRPTNEKLFF. The CDR3 DNA reads TGCGCCAGCAGGGGACGGCCAACTAATGAAAAACTGTTTTTT. This chain links TRBV10-2 with TRBJ1-4; TRBD1 might be the D (5 bases). Per germline, CDR1 WSHSY and CDR2 SAAADI. This CDR3 spans 14 amino acids. The V and J ends lost 6 bases and 0 bases respectively, with 8 bases between them.

This clonotype was seen at least ten times. The chain joins TRBV28 to TRBJ1-5; perhaps TRBD1 as D (5 bases). Trimming shortened V by 5 bases and J by 2 bases, and 13 bases separated the two germline ends. Per germline, CDR1 MDHEN and CDR2 SYDVKM. The CDR3 sequence is 15 residues long. CDR3 nucleotide sequence: TGTGCCAGCAGTAAAAGGGGAGTTGGCAATCAGCCCCAGCATTTT. Its translation: CASSKRGVGNQPQHF. Together with reference TRBV28 and TRBJ1-5, the CDR3 gives the full variable domain: DVKVTQSSRYLVKRTGEKVFLECVQDMDHENMFWYRQDPGLGLRLIYFSYDVKMKEKGDIPEGYSVSREKKERFSLILESASTNQTSMYLCASSKRGVGNQPQHFGDGTRLSIL.

DNA of the CDR3: TGTGCCAGCAGCACAACATCCGGGACTAGCGGAAACAATGAGCAGTTCTTC. Translating it yields CASSTTSGTSGNNEQFF. The V gene is TRBV7-6, the J gene TRBJ2-1, with 11 bases lining up with TRBD2. J was trimmed by 5 bases and V by 5 bases; bases with no gene match: 11. The CDR3 is 17 residues long. CDR1 and CDR2 from the germline V gene are SGHVS and FNYEAQ.

This clonotype was seen more than once but under ten times. This chain connects TRBV7-3 to TRBJ2-2; the match to TRBD1 covers 8 bases. This CDR3 is built from 14 residues. Germline assignment: CDR1 SGHTA and CDR2 FQGTGA. Trimming cost V 5 bases and J 4 bases; bases outside gene matches: 3. This chain's CDR3 is CASSPTGATGELFF. The CDR3 nucleotides are TGTGCCAGCAGCCCGACAGGGGCCACCGGGGAGCTGTTTTTT.

In this sample, this clonotype turned up many times. The CDR3 DNA sequence: TGTGCCAGCAGCCAAGTAGGGACTGTATACGAGCAGTACTTC. Amino acid sequence: CASSQVGTVYEQYF. The rearrangement joins TRBV3-1 to TRBJ2-7; a weak D match, TRBD2 (6 bases). The CDR3 has 14 residues. Germline assignment: CDR1 LGHDT and CDR2 YNNKEL (reference sequence). The germline V and J ends were trimmed by 1 base and 4 bases, with 11 bases remaining between them.

This clonotype was counted at least ten times. This rearrangement joins TRBV12-3 or TRBV12-4 to TRBJ2-1; TRBD2 might be the D (5 bases). The CDR3 has 13 amino acids. V was cut by 0 bases and J by 8 bases, with 8 bases left in between. CDR3 in amino acids: CASSLAKRYEQFF. CDR3 sequence (DNA): TGTGCCAGCAGTTTAGCTAAGCGGTATGAGCAGTTCTTC.

This clonotype occurred many times. The V call is TRBV20-1, the J call TRBJ1-1; 8 bases match TRBD1. The germline CDR1 and CDR2 sequences are DFQATT and SNEGSKA (reference sequence). This CDR3 region has 14 residues. Losses at the gene ends were 5 bases for V and 1 base for J; bases not matched to a gene: 6. The CDR3 loop is CSAASGTGNTEAFF. DNA for the CDR3: TGCAGTGCTGCCTCCGGGACAGGGAACACTGAAGCTTTCTTT.